This T cell receptor beta chain is drawn from a study of technical replicates of blood from a handful of donors. Germline trimming cut 1 base from V and 4 bases from J; bases unmatched to any gene: 6. The CDR3 covers 15 residues. Germline values: CDR1 SGHDN, CDR2 FVKESK. Here immunoSEQ multiplex PCR was the method, and the copy in TCRdb shows in-frame clones only, minus some. The sample yields 60,000 or so clones, almost 97% seen once. Input material: T cells isolated from PBMCs. The rearrangement uses TRBV14 and TRBJ1-2, with 7 bases fitting TRBD1. This TCR was recovered from a human donor in good health. CDR3 sequence: CASSQARDSVYGYTF. In DNA, the CDR3 is TGTGCCAGCAGCCAAGCTAGGGACAGCGTCTATGGCTACACCTTC.